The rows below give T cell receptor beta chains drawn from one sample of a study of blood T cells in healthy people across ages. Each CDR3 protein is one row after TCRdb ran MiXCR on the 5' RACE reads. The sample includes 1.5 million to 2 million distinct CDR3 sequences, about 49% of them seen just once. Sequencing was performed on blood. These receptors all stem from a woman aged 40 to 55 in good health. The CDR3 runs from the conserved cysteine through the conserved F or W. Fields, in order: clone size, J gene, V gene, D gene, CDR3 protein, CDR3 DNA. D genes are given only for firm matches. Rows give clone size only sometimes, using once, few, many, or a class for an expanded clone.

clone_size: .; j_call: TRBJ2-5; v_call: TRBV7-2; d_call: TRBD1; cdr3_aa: CASSSPDRGLRETQYF; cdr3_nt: TGTGCCAGCAGCTCGCCGGACAGGGGGCTGAGGGAGACCCAGTACTTC
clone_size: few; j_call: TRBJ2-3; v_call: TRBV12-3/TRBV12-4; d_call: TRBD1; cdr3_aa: CASSFGQGREDTQYF; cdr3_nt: TGTGCCAGCAGTTTCGGACAGGGGCGCGAAGATACGCAGTATTTT
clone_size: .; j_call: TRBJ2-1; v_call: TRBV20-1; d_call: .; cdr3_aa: CSAVGLTGSNEQFF; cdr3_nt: TGCAGTGCTGTGGGACTCACCGGGTCCAATGAGCAGTTCTTC
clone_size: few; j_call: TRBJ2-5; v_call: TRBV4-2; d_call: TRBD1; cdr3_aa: CASSHARDRAETQYF; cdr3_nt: TGTGCCAGCAGCCACGCCCGGGACAGGGCCGAGACCCAGTACTTC
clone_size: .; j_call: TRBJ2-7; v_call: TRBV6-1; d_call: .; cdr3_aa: CASRNQGGYEQYF; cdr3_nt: TGTGCCAGCAGGAATCAGGGGGGGTACGAGCAGTACTTC
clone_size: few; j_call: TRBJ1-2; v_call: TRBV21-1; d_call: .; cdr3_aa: CASSHGPGYYGYTF; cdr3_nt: TGTGCCAGCAGCCATGGGCCGGGTTATTATGGCTACACCTTC
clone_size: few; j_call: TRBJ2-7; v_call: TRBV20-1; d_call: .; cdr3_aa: CSAPISRGANYEQYF; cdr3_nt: TGCAGTGCTCCCATAAGCCGGGGGGCGAACTACGAGCAGTACTTC
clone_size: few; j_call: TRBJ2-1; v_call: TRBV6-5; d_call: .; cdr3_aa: CASRLTRSWSYNEQFF; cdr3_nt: TGTGCCAGCAGACTGACTAGGAGTTGGTCCTACAATGAGCAGTTCTTC
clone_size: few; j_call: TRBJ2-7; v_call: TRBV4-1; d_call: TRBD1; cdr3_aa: CASSQEPPGQGFHEQYF; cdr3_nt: TGCGCCAGCAGCCAAGAACCTCCGGGACAGGGGTTCCACGAGCAGTACTTC
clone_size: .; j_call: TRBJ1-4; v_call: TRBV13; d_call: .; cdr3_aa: CASKAPTEKLFF; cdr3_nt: TGTGCCAGCAAAGCTCCTACGGAAAAACTGTTTTTT
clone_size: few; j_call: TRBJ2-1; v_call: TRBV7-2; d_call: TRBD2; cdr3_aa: CASRSSGAYNEQFF; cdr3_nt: TGTGCCAGCAGATCTAGCGGAGCCTACAATGAGCAGTTCTTC
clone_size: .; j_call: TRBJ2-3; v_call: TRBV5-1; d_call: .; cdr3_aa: CASSLWPAADTQYF; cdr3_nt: TGCGCCAGCAGCTTGTGGCCGGCCGCAGATACGCAGTATTTT
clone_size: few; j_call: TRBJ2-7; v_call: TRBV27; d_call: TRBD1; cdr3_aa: CASSSRTGFIHEQYF; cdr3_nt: TGTGCCAGCAGTTCCCGGACAGGGTTTATCCACGAGCAGTACTTC
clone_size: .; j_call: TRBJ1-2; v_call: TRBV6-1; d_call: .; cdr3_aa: CASGENSRGYGYTF; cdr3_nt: TGTGCCAGCGGTGAAAATTCCAGGGGCTATGGCTACACCTTC
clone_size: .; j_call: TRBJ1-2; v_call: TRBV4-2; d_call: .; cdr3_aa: CASSQEMGRGLSGYTF; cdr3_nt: TGTGCCAGCAGCCAAGAAATGGGAAGGGGGTTGTCTGGCTACACCTTC
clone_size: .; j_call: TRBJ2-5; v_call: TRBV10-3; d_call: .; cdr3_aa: CVISESQQETQYF; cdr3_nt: TGTGTCATCAGTGAGTCACAGCAAGAGACCCAGTACTTC
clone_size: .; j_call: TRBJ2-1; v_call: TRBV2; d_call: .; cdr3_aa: CASGGGALNEQFF; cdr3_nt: TGTGCCAGCGGAGGGGGGGCGCTTAATGAGCAGTTCTTC
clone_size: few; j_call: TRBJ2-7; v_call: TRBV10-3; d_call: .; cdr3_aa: CAIRPGVHSSYEQYF; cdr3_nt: TGTGCCATCAGACCAGGCGTCCATAGCTCCTACGAGCAGTACTTC